These 22 T cell receptor beta chains were all obtained from the same sample, sequenced in a study of PD-1 blockade in classical Hodgkin lymphoma (dated by TCRdb to the early 2020s). The method was the immunoSEQ multiplex PCR assay. TCRdb carries this immuneACCESS record with in-frame sequences only. Its versions omit some clonotypes, under half of them owing to an unresolved V gene in the studies checked, with the rest unexplained. Here the sample has about 93,000 clones; roughly four fifths occur a single time. Together, the top ten hold around 17% of the sample. The sample's time point label, in plain terms: cycle 2 day 1 (C2D1) of nivolumab. Every trial patient had relapsed after autologous stem cell transplantation, and cohorts A, B and C differed in prior brentuximab vedotin exposure. The sample consisted of peripheral blood mononuclear cells (PBMCs), taken before the second cycle of nivolumab. The receptors shown here come from a human donor with classical Hodgkin lymphoma.

This clone was observed once. This chain uses TRBV7-8 with TRBJ2-2; D call uncertain. V was shortened by 5 bases and J by 8 bases, with 15 bases between the two germline ends. The CDR3 sequence is 14 residues long. The germline gives CDR1 SGHVS, CDR2 FQNEAQ. CDR3: CASSPGPSAGELFF. CDR3 nucleotide sequence: TGTGCCAGCAGCCCGGGCCCCTCTGCAGGGGAGCTGTTTTTT.

This clone was observed a handful of times. V is TRBV9 and J is TRBJ1-1; D call uncertain. Per germline, CDR1 SGDLS and CDR2 YYNGEE. V lost 3 bases and J 0 bases, leaving 9 bases between the germline ends. The CDR3 is made up of 14 amino acids. The CDR3 bases are TGTGCCAGCAGCGAGAACCCCCTGAACACTGAAGCTTTCTTT. Translated: CASSENPLNTEAFF.

The chain recombines TRBV2 with TRBJ1-2; 10 positions agree with TRBD1. The V gene end was trimmed by 6 bases and the J gene end by 6 bases; junction bases not matched to a gene: 4. CDR3 length: 13 amino acids. Per germline, CDR1 SNHLY and CDR2 FYNNEI. In nucleotides, the CDR3 is TGTGCCAGCAGGACAGGGGGCAGGGATGGCTACACCTTC. Translating it yields CASRTGGRDGYTF.

The rearrangement links TRBV11-2 to TRBJ2-3; D uncertain. The CDR3 totals 13 residues. Trimming shortened V by 8 bases and J by 5 bases, and 14 bases separated the two germline ends. Germline V gene data show CDR1 as SGHAT and CDR2 as FQNNGV. The CDR3 DNA sequence: TGTGCCAGCGGCCAGTTGATAGAAGATACGCAGTATTTT. It translates to CASGQLIEDTQYF.

This clone was found a few times. The rearrangement links TRBV7-2 to TRBJ1-5; possibly TRBD1 for D (5 bases). Germline lookup yields CDR1 SGHTA and CDR2 FQGNSA. The CDR3 extends over 16 amino acids. The V end was cut by 1 base, the J end by 3 bases, with 13 bases between. The CDR3 nucleotides read TGTGCCAGCAGCTTAGAGGCGGGGCTCGCCAATCAGCCCCAGCATTTT. This codes for CASSLEAGLANQPQHF.

The chain joins TRBV5-1 to TRBJ1-3; a possible D gene is TRBD1 (5 bases). CDR1 is SGHRS, CDR2 YFSETQ, per germline. CDR3 size: 17 residues. V was cut by 3 bases and J by 0 bases, with 16 bases left in between. Here the CDR3 reads CASSSEGLRSSGNTIYF. Here the CDR3 DNA reads TGCGCCAGCAGCTCGGAGGGACTTCGCTCCTCTGGAAACACCATATATTTT.

This clone was seen a handful of times. The V call is TRBV7-2, the J call TRBJ1-4, with TRBD1 matching over 7 bases. CDR3 size: 15 residues. CDR1 is SGHTA, CDR2 FQGNSA, per germline. J gave up 4 bases and V 3 bases, and 5 bases lay outside the gene matches. The CDR3 region is CASSFQGGFNEKLFF. Here the CDR3 DNA reads TGTGCCAGCAGCTTCCAAGGGGGCTTTAATGAAAAACTGTTTTTT.

This sequence joins TRBV10-3 and TRBJ1-3; D not resolved. V was pared by 3 bases and J by 4 bases, with 13 bases between. The length of the CDR3 is 15 residues. Looked up from germline, CDR1 is ENHRY and CDR2 is SYGVKD. CDR3 sequence: CAISDVAGPGNTIYF. The CDR3 bases are TGTGCCATCAGTGACGTCGCGGGTCCGGGAAACACCATATATTTT.

This clone appeared a single time. The chain recombines TRBV28 with TRBJ1-5; 7 nucleotides align to TRBD1. Unmatched junction bases numbered 15, after V lost 6 bases and J lost 7 bases. Germline CDR1 reads MDHEN; CDR2 reads SYDVKM. The CDR3 spans 16 residues. The CDR3 sequence: CASSVTGELSGQPQHF. For the CDR3, the DNA is TGTGCCAGCAGCGTCACAGGGGAACTGAGCGGGCAGCCCCAGCATTTT. The full variable domain, with the rest looked up from reference TRBV28 and TRBJ1-5, is DVKVTQSSRYLVKRTGEKVFLECVQDMDHENMFWYRQDPGLGLRLIYFSYDVKMKEKGDIPEGYSVSREKKERFSLILESASTNQTSMYLCASSVTGELSGQPQHFGDGTRLSIL.

The chain recombines TRBV7-9 with TRBJ2-1, with 14 bases aligning to TRBD2. The CDR3 covers 17 residues. J gave up 7 bases and V 5 bases, and 10 bases lay outside the gene matches. Germline V gene data show CDR1 as SEHNR and CDR2 as FQNEAQ (reference sequence). CDR3 protein: CASSPQTSGRERNEQFF. CDR3 DNA: TGTGCCAGCAGCCCTCAGACTAGCGGGAGGGAAAGGAATGAGCAGTTCTTC.

The V gene is TRBV7-2, the J gene TRBJ2-4, with a weak D call TRBD2 (5 bases). Per germline, CDR1 SGHTA and CDR2 FQGNSA. The CDR3 extends over 14 amino acids. V lost 6 bases and J lost 2, with 11 bases in between. CDR3 coding DNA: TGTGCCAGCAGTCACCGGGGTTCCAAAAACATTCAGTACTTC. It codes for CASSHRGSKNIQYF.

This clone was observed a few times. The V gene is TRBV6-5, the J gene TRBJ1-4, with D maybe TRBD1 (5 bases). CDR1 is MNHEY, CDR2 SVGAGI, per germline. V was pared by 6 bases and J by 8 bases, with 16 bases between. This CDR3 spans 14 amino acids. The CDR3 DNA reads as TGTGCCAGCAGCGACACGCTGCAGGGAGAAAAACTGTTTTTT. It is translated as CASSDTLQGEKLFF.

The J gene is TRBJ2-3, the V gene TRBV5-1, with D unclear. V lost 0 bases to trimming and J lost 2 bases, with 7 bases between them. Germline assignment: CDR1 SGHRS and CDR2 YFSETQ. The CDR3 has 14 residues. The CDR3 region is CASSLGQLTDTQYF. The CDR3, as DNA: TGCGCCAGCAGCTTGGGCCAGCTCACAGATACGCAGTATTTT.

The chain recombines TRBV9 with TRBJ1-2, with 7 bases fitting TRBD1. CDR1 SGDLS and CDR2 YYNGEE come from the germline V gene. V gave up 2 bases and J gave up 8 bases; unmatched junction bases: 9. The CDR3 has 14 amino acids. The CDR3 protein is CASSVTGELSGYTF. DNA of the CDR3: TGTGCCAGCAGCGTCACAGGGGAATTGAGCGGCTACACCTTC.

The V gene is TRBV5-4, the J gene TRBJ2-2; no definite D call. V lost 0 bases to trimming and J lost 2 bases, with 8 bases between them. There are 15 residues in the CDR3. CDR1 is SGHNT and CDR2 is YYREEE in the germline V gene (reference sequence). This CDR3 is CASSLAGSNTGELFF. The CDR3 nucleotides read TGTGCCAGCAGCTTGGCGGGTTCCAACACCGGGGAGCTGTTTTTT.

This chain links TRBV2 with TRBJ1-5; D is possibly TRBD1 (5 bases). Germline CDR1 and CDR2: SNHLY and FYNNEI. CDR3 length: 14 amino acids. V lost 6 bases and J lost 4, with 13 bases in between. CDR3 region: CASRGGVSNQPQHF. The DNA of the CDR3 is TGTGCCAGCAGGGGGGGGGTTTCAAATCAGCCCCAGCATTTT.

This clone was seen only once. CDR3 DNA: TGTGCCAGCAGCTTCCGAGGAGGCAGGGGGGAATACGAGCAGTACTTC. It yields the protein CASSFRGGRGEYEQYF. The gene calls are TRBV7-9 and TRBJ2-7; maybe TRBD1 (7 bases). CDR1 and CDR2 (germline): SEHNR, FQNEAQ (reference sequence). V dropped 3 bases and J dropped 4 bases, with 19 bases sitting between them. The CDR3 runs 16 residues.

This chain uses TRBV28 with TRBJ2-7, with D perhaps being TRBD1 or TRBD2 (5 bases each). Per germline, CDR1 MDHEN and CDR2 SYDVKM. This CDR3 is 14 amino acids long. V was shortened by 1 base and J by 0 bases, with 7 bases between the two germline ends. The CDR3 DNA reads TGTGCCAGCAGTTTATTTGGGGGCTCCTACGAGCAGTACTTC. This translates into CASSLFGGSYEQYF.

The chain couples TRBV6-5 to TRBJ2-1; maybe TRBD2 (5 bases). The V gene's germline CDR1 is MNHEY and CDR2 SVGAGI. The CDR3 is 12 residues long. Trimming stripped 5 bases from V and 10 bases from J, with 12 bases between. The CDR3 bases are TGTGCCAGCAGTGCAGGATCGGGAGAGCAGTTCTTC. Translation: CASSAGSGEQFF.

V and J are TRBV5-1 and TRBJ2-1, with 8 bases that match TRBD1. The CDR3 spans 16 residues. The germline V gene has CDR1 SGHRS and CDR2 YFSETQ. The V and J ends lost 0 bases and 10 bases, in that order; junction bases with no gene match: 12. CDR3: CASSLDWTGRGMEQFF. The CDR3 DNA reads as TGCGCCAGCAGCTTGGATTGGACAGGGCGGGGAATGGAGCAGTTCTTC. Supplemented by reference TRBV5-1 and TRBJ2-1, the full variable domain reads KAGVTQTPRYLIKTRGQQVTLSCSPISGHRSVSWYQQTPGQGLQFLFEYFSETQRNKGNFPGRFSGRQFSNSRSEMNVSTLELGDSALYLCASSLDWTGRGMEQFFGPGTRLTVL.

This clone was counted between two and nine times. The CDR3 region has the DNA TGCAGTGCTACCAACACGCTAGGCTACACCTTC. It encodes CSATNTLGYTF. This chain connects TRBV20-1 to TRBJ1-2; D is undetermined. Germline assignment: CDR1 DFQATT and CDR2 SNEGSKA (reference sequence). V was clipped by 4 bases and J by 8 bases, with 11 bases between them. The CDR3 is made up of 11 amino acids.

V is TRBV20-1 and J is TRBJ1-6; D uncertain. The germline V gene encodes CDR1 DFQATT and CDR2 SNEGSKA (reference sequence). V lost 1 base to trimming and J lost 14 bases, with 6 bases between them. This CDR3 spans 10 amino acids. CDR3: CSARGPSLHF. The CDR3 nucleotides read TGCAGTGCTAGAGGGCCGTCCCTCCACTTT.